A selection of T cell receptor beta chains follows, all from one sample in a study of blood T cell repertoires in COVID-19. TCRdb's copy holds only in-frame clones and misses some; the assay was immunoSEQ multiplex PCR. The sample carries some 200,000 clones, approximately 86% recorded once. Sequencing input: peripheral blood. The receptors here all came from a man aged 40-50 years with active or convalescent COVID-19. Both conserved end residues are part of each CDR3. Each record gives: V gene, D gene, J gene, clone size, CDR3 length, CDR3 DNA, CDR3 protein. The D gene is left open where the match is weak. A row's size may be missing; if present it is once, few, many or a size class.

TRBV9,TRBD1,TRBJ1-3,-,15,TGTGCCAGCAGCGCCCGACAGGGGGGTGGAAACACCATATATTTT,CASSARQGGGNTIYF
TRBV6-5,-,TRBJ1-5,once,15,TGTGCCAGCAGAGCCCTGGACTCTGGCAATCAGCCCCAGCATTTT,CASRALDSGNQPQHF
TRBV28,TRBD1,TRBJ1-3,-,16,TGTGCCAGCAGTCAGCCGGGACAGGGGTCTGGAAACACCATATATTTT,CASSQPGQGSGNTIYF
TRBV9,-,TRBJ1-1,once,12,TGTGCCAGCAGCCCAGGGACTCATGAAGCTTTCTTT,CASSPGTHEAFF
TRBV11-2,TRBD1,TRBJ2-5,-,14,TGTGCCAGCAGCTCAAACAGGGGAGTGGAGACCCAGTACTTC,CASSSNRGVETQYF
TRBV6-4,-,TRBJ1-1,-,13,TGTGCCAGCACCCGCCGAGGGGGATTGTATGCTTTCTTT,CASTRRGGLYAFF
TRBV28,-,TRBJ2-5,-,13,TGTGCCAGCAGTTTGGGCCAGCAAGAGACCCAGTACTTC,CASSLGQQETQYF
TRBV2,-,TRBJ2-7,-,14,TGTGCCAGCAGTGAACGGAGGGGCCCCTACGAGCAGTACTTC,CASSERRGPYEQYF
TRBV25-1,TRBD1,TRBJ1-3,-,12,TGTGCCAGCAGGGAGACAGGGGACACCATATATTTT,CASRETGDTIYF
TRBV28,-,TRBJ1-3,-,14,TGTGCCAGCAGCACCGGACAGACTGGAAACACCATATATTTT,CASSTGQTGNTIYF
TRBV7-9,-,TRBJ1-1,once,14,TGTGCCAGCAGCTTCAGGACTGGAGTTGATGAAGCTTTCTTT,CASSFRTGVDEAFF
TRBV6-5,TRBD1,TRBJ1-2,-,10,TGTGCCATAGAGGACAGGGGCTACACCTTC,CAIEDRGYTF
TRBV7-2,-,TRBJ2-2,few,13,TGTGCCAGCAGGTTGACAGCTTCCGGGGAGCTGTTTTTT,CASRLTASGELFF
TRBV28,-,TRBJ1-6,-,12,TGTGCCAGCAGTCCCATGAGGGCACCCCTCCACTTT,CASSPMRAPLHF
TRBV27,TRBD2,TRBJ2-7,-,15,TGTGCCAGCATCCCTAGCGGGGGACTGAGAAACGAGCAGTACTTC,CASIPSGGLRNEQYF
TRBV11-2,TRBD1,TRBJ2-7,-,14,TGTGCCAGCAGCCCAAGACAGGGTAACTACGAGCAGTACTTC,CASSPRQGNYEQYF
TRBV28,TRBD1,TRBJ1-2,-,15,TGTGCCAGCAGTTTACAACAGGGGACCAACTATGGCTACACCTTC,CASSLQQGTNYGYTF
TRBV30,-,TRBJ1-2,-,13,TGTGCCTGGACACCGTTTTTTGAACTTGGCTACACCTTC,CAWTPFFELGYTF
TRBV7-2,-,TRBJ2-1,-,11,TGTGCCAGCAGTTATCTCAATGAGCAGTTCTTC,CASSYLNEQFF
TRBV19,TRBD1,TRBJ1-2,-,13,TGTGCCAGTAGTATGACAGGGGGCCATGGCTACACCTTC,CASSMTGGHGYTF
TRBV7-9,TRBD1,TRBJ1-4,-,15,TGTGCCAGCAGCCCTCCGGGACAGGGGTATGAAAAACTGTTTTTT,CASSPPGQGYEKLFF
TRBV19,-,TRBJ2-1,-,17,TGTGCCAGTAGTACACCCCCCGACTCGAGCTCCTACAATGAGCAGTTCTTC,CASSTPPDSSSYNEQFF
TRBV19,-,TRBJ1-3,-,16,TGTGCCAGTAGTTCGGCAGGAAGACACTCTGGAAACACCATATATTTT,CASSSAGRHSGNTIYF
TRBV7-2,-,TRBJ2-1,-,14,TGTGCCAGCAGCTTAAATGATGGGCCATATGAGCAGTTCTTC,CASSLNDGPYEQFF
TRBV6-1,-,TRBJ1-1,-,15,TGTGCCAGCAGTGAAGAGGCGGTTTTGAACACTGAAGCTTTCTTT,CASSEEAVLNTEAFF
TRBV7-9,-,TRBJ2-2,once,15,TGTGCCAGCAGCTTGGGGCAGGGAGGCACCGGGGAGCTGTTTTTT,CASSLGQGGTGELFF
TRBV3-1/TRBV3-2,-,TRBJ1-5,-,14,TGTGCCAGCAGCCAAGCATCAACAGGCGGGCCCCAGCATTTT,CASSQASTGGPQHF
TRBV9,TRBD1,TRBJ2-2,-,15,TGTGCCAGCAGCGGAGGACAGGGGTACACCGGGGAGCTGTTTTTT,CASSGGQGYTGELFF
TRBV9,TRBD2,TRBJ2-3,-,16,TGTGCCAGCAGCCTCAGCGGGGGCTCTAGCACAGATACGCAGTATTTT,CASSLSGGSSTDTQYF
TRBV19,-,TRBJ1-2,-,15,TGTGCCAGTAGTATAGATCGGGGGGGAATTGGCGGCTACACCTTC,CASSIDRGGIGGYTF
TRBV11-2,TRBD2,TRBJ2-5,-,15,TGTGCCAGCTTAGGGGTGGCGGGGGGACAAGAGACCCAGTACTTC,CASLGVAGGQETQYF
TRBV7-8,-,TRBJ1-5,-,13,TGTGCCAGCGGGGGGGGGTTCAATCAGCCCCAGCATTTT,CASGGGFNQPQHF
TRBV4-2,TRBD1,TRBJ1-6,-,16,TGTGCCAGCAGCCTGGAAAAACAGGGGGCTAATTCACCCCTCCACTTT,CASSLEKQGANSPLHF
TRBV18,-,TRBJ1-1,-,15,TGTGCCAGCTCAGGACTAGGGCATCCTTACACTGAAGCTTTCTTT,CASSGLGHPYTEAFF
TRBV15,-,TRBJ1-1,-,14,TGTGCCACCAGCAAGCGGACAGCGAACACTGAAGCTTTCTTT,CATSKRTANTEAFF
TRBV7-3,-,TRBJ2-1,-,15,TGTGCCAGCAGCCCTAACACCGGACAGTACAATGAGCAGTTCTTC,CASSPNTGQYNEQFF
TRBV27,TRBD1,TRBJ1-5,-,15,TGTGCCAGCAGTACCCCGGACAGGGCACCGCAGCCCCAGCATTTT,CASSTPDRAPQPQHF
TRBV6-2/TRBV6-3,-,TRBJ1-5,-,15,TGTGCCAGCAGTTACGGCAGGGTTGGAAATCAGCCCCAGCATTTT,CASSYGRVGNQPQHF
TRBV7-3,TRBD1,TRBJ2-1,-,14,TGTGCCAGCAGCGCCGGGACAGGGAGCAATGAGCAGTTCTTC,CASSAGTGSNEQFF
TRBV7-2,TRBD1,TRBJ1-2,-,14,TGTGCCAGCAGCTTCCTGGGGACAGGGAACGGCTACACCTTC,CASSFLGTGNGYTF
TRBV9,-,TRBJ1-1,once,12,TGTGCCAGCAGCGTAGGGGCACCTCCGGCTTTCTTT,CASSVGAPPAFF
TRBV2,-,TRBJ1-1,-,13,TGTGCCAGCAGTCCATCTGACAGTTATGAAGCTTTCTTT,CASSPSDSYEAFF
TRBV2,TRBD1,TRBJ1-5,-,14,TGTGCCAGCAGTGTGTCTACAGGGGATCAGCCCCAGCATTTT,CASSVSTGDQPQHF
TRBV5-1,-,TRBJ1-3,-,16,TGCGCCAGCAGCAAGTCAACAGGCTACTCTGGAAACACCATATATTTT,CASSKSTGYSGNTIYF
TRBV6-6,TRBD2,TRBJ2-7,-,13,TGTGCCAGCAGTCGGACTAGCGCCTACGAGCAGTACTTC,CASSRTSAYEQYF
TRBV15,-,TRBJ2-4,-,12,TGTGCCACCAGCAGACAGGAAAACATTCAGTACTTC,CATSRQENIQYF
TRBV2,TRBD2,TRBJ2-3,-,18,TGTGCCAGCAGTGAAAGGGGATTAGCGGGGGCCGACACAGATACGCAGTATTTT,CASSERGLAGADTDTQYF